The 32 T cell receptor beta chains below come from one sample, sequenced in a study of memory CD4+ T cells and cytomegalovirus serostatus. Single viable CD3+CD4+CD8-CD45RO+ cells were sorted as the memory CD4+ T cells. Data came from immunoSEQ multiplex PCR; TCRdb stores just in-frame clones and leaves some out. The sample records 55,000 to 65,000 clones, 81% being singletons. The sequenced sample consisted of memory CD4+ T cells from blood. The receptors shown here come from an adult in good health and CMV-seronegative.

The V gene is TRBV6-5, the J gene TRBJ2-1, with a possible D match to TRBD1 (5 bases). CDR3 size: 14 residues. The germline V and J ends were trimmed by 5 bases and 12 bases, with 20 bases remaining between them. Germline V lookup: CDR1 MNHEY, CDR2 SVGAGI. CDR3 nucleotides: TGTGCCAGCAGTGTTTCCCGGACCCCTCAGGGGCAGTTCTTC. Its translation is CASSVSRTPQGQFF.

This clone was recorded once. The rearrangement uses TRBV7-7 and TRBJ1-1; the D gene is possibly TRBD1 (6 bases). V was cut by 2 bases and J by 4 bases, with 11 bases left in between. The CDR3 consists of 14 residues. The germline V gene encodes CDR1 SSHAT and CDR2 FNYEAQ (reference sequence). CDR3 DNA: TGTGCCAGCAGCTTAACCACAGGGAGCACTGAAGCTTTCTTT. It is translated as CASSLTTGSTEAFF.

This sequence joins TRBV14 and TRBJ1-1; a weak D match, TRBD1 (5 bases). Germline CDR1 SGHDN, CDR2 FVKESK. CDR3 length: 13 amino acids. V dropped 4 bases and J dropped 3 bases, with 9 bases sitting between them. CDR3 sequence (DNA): TGTGCCAGCAGCCTCCAGGGTTACACTGAAGCTTTCTTT. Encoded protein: CASSLQGYTEAFF.

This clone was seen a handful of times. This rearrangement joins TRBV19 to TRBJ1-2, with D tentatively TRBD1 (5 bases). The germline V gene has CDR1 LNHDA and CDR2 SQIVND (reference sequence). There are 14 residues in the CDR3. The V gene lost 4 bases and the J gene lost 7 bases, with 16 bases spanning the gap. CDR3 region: CASSTSGQSRGYTF. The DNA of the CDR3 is TGTGCCAGTAGTACCTCCGGACAATCTCGTGGCTACACCTTC.

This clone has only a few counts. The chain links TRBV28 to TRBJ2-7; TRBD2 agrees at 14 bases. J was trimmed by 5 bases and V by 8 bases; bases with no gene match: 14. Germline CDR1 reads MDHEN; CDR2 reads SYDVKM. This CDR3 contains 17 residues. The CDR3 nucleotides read TGTGCCAGCCACGGCCGAGGGACTAGCGGGAGAGGGCACGAGCAGTACTTC. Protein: CASHGRGTSGRGHEQYF.

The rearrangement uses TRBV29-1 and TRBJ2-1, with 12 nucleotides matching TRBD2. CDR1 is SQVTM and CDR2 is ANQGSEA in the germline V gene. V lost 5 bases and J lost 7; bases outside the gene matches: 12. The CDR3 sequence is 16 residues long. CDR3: CSVRPTSGRGLNEQFF. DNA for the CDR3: TGCAGCGTTCGACCGACTAGCGGGAGAGGTCTTAATGAGCAGTTCTTC.

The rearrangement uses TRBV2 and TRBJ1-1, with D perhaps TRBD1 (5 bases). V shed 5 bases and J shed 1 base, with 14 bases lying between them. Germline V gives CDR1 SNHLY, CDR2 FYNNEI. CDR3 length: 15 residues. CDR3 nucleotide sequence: TGTGCCAGCAGTTTAATCAGGGCCACGAACACTGAAGCTTTCTTT. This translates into CASSLIRATNTEAFF.

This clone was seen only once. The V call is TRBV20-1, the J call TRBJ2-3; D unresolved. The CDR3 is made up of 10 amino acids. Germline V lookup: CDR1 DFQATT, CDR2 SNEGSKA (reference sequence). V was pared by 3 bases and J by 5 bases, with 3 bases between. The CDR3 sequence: CSASEDTQYF. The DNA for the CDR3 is TGCAGTGCTAGTGAAGATACGCAGTATTTT.

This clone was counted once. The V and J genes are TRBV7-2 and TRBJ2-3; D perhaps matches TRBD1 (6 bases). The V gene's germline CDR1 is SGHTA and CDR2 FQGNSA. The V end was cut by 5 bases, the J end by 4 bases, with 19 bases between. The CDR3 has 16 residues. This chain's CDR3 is CASSPNTGFVADTQYF. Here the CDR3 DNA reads TGTGCCAGCAGCCCAAATACAGGGTTTGTAGCAGATACGCAGTATTTT. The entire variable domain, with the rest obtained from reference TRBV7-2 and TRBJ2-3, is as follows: GAGVSQSPSNKVTEKGKDVELRCDPISGHTALYWYRQSLGQGLEFLIYFQGNSAPDKSGLPSDRFSAERTGGSVSTLTIQRTQQEDSAVYLCASSPNTGFVADTQYFGPGTRLTVL.

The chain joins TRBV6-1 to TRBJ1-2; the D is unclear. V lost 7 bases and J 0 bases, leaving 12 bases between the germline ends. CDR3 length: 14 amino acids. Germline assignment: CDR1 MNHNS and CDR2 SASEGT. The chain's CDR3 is CASTAGTANYGYTF. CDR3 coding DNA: TGTGCCAGCACCGCCGGCACAGCTAACTATGGCTACACCTTC.

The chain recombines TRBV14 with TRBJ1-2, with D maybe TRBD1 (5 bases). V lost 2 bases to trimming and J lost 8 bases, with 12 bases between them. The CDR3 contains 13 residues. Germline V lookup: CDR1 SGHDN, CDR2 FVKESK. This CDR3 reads CASSQWGGDGYTF. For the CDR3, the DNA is TGTGCCAGCAGCCAATGGGGTGGGGACGGCTACACCTTC.

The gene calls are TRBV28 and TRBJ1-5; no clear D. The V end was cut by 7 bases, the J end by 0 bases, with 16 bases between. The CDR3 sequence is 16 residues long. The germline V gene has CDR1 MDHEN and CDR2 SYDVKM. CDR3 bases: TGTGCCAGCACTCTAGGACTCACCTATAGCAATCAGCCCCAGCATTTT. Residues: CASTLGLTYSNQPQHF.

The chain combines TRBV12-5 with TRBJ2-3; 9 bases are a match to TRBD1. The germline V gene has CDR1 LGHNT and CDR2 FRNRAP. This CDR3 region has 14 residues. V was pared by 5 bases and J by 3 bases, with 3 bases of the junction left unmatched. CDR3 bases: TGTGCTAGTGGTAGACAGGGGGTAACAGATACGCAGTATTTT. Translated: CASGRQGVTDTQYF. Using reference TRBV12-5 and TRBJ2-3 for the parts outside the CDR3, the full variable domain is DARVTQTPRHKVTEMGQEVTMRCQPILGHNTVFWYRQTMMQGLELLAYFRNRAPLDDSGMPKDRFSAEMPDATLATLKIQPSEPRDSAVYFCASGRQGVTDTQYFGPGTRLTVL.

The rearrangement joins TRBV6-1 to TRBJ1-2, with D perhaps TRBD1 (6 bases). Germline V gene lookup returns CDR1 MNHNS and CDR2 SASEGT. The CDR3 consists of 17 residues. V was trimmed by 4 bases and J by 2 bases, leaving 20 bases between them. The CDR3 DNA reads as TGTGCCAGCAGTGTCCCCCTGGGGACACAAGACAACTATGGCTACACCTTC. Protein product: CASSVPLGTQDNYGYTF.

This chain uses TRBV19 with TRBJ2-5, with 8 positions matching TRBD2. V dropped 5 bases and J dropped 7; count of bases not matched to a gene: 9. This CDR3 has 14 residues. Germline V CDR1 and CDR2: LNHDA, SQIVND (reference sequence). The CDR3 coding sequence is TGTGCCAGTAGTCCGCCGGGACTAGGGTCGACCCAGTACTTC. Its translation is CASSPPGLGSTQYF.

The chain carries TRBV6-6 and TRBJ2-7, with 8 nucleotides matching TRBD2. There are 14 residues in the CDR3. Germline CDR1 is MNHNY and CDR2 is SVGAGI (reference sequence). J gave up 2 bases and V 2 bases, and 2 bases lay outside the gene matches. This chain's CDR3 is CASSYEAGAYEQYF. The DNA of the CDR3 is TGTGCCAGCAGTTACGAAGCGGGAGCCTACGAGCAGTACTTC.

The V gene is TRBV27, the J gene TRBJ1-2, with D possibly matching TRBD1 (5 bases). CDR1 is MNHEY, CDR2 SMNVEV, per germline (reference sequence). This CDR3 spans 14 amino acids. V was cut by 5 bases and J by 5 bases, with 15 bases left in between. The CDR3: CASSPGGVRYGYTF. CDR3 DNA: TGTGCCAGCAGTCCTGGGGGAGTACGGTATGGCTACACCTTC.

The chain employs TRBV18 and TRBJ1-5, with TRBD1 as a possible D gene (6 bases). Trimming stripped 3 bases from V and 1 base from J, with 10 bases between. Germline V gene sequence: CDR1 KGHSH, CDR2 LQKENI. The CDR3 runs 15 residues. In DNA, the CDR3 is TGTGCCAGCTCACCCTTGGGGGCCAGCAATCAGCCCCAGCATTTT. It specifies CASSPLGASNQPQHF.

The CDR3 region is CASSSQGQGSYEQYF. CDR3 nucleotide sequence: TGTGCCAGCAGCTCCCAGGGACAGGGCAGCTACGAGCAGTACTTC. The chain recombines TRBV9 with TRBJ2-7; 9 bases fit TRBD1. V was clipped by 4 bases and J by 3 bases; unmatched bases: 8. CDR3 length: 15 amino acids. In germline, CDR1 is SGDLS, CDR2 YYNGEE. The whole variable domain, filled in from reference TRBV9 and TRBJ2-7, reads DSGVTQTPKHLITATGQRVTLRCSPRSGDLSVYWYQQSLDQGLQFLIQYYNGEERAKGNILERFSAQQFPDLHSELNLSSLELGDSALYFCASSSQGQGSYEQYFGPGTRLTVT.

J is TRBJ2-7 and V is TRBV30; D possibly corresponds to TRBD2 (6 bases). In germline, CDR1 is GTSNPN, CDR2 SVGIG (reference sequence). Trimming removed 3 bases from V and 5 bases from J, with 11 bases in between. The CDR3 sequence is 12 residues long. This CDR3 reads CAWRPTRNEQYF. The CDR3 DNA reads TGTGCCTGGAGACCGACTAGAAACGAGCAGTACTTC.

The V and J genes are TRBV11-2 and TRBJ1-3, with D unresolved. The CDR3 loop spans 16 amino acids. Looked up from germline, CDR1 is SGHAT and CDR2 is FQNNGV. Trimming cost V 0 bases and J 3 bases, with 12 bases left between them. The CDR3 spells CASSLDRPSGGNTIYF. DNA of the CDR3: TGTGCCAGCAGCTTAGATAGACCTTCGGGTGGAAACACCATATATTTT. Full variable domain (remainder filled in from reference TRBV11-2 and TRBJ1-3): EAGVAQSPRYKIIEKRQSVAFWCNPISGHATLYWYQQILGQGPKLLIQFQNNGVVDDSQLPKDRFSAERLKGVDSTLKIQPAKLEDSAVYLCASSLDRPSGGNTIYFGEGSWLTVV.

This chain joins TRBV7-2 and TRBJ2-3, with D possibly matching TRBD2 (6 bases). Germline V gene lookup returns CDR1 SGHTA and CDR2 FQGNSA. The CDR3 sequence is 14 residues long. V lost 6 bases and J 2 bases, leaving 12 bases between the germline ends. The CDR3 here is CASRSGTLTDTQYF. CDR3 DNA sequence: TGTGCCAGCAGGTCCGGGACTCTCACAGATACGCAGTATTTT.

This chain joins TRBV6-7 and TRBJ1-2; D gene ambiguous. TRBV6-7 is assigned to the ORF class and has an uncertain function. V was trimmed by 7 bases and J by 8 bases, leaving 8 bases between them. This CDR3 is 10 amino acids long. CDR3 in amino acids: CASTNRGYTF. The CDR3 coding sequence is TGTGCCAGCACCAATAGGGGCTACACCTTC.

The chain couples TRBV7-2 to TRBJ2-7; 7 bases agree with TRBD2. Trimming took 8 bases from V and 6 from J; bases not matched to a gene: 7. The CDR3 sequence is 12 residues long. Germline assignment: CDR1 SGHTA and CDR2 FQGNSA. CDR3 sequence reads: CASSSWGGEQYF. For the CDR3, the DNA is TGTGCCAGCTCCTCATGGGGGGGCGAGCAGTACTTC.

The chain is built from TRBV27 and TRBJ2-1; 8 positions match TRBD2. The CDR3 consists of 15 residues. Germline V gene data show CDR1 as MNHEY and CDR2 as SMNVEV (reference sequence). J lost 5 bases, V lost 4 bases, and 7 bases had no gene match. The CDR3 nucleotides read TGTGCCAGCAGTTCACCGGGACTAGTAAACAATGAGCAGTTCTTC. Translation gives CASSSPGLVNNEQFF.

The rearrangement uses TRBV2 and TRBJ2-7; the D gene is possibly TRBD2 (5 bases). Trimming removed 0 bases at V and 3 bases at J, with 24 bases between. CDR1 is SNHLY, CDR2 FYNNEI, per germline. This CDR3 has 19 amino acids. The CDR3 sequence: CASSEALQPGNYRLYEQYF. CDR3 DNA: TGTGCCAGCAGTGAAGCCCTCCAGCCGGGGAATTACAGACTCTACGAGCAGTACTTC.

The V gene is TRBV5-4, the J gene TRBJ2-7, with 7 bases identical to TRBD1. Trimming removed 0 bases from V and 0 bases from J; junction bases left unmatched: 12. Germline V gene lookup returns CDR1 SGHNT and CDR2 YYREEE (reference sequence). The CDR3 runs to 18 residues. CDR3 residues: CASSLGRPGTVASYEQYF. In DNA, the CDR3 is TGTGCCAGCAGCTTGGGAAGGCCCGGGACAGTCGCCTCCTACGAGCAGTACTTC.

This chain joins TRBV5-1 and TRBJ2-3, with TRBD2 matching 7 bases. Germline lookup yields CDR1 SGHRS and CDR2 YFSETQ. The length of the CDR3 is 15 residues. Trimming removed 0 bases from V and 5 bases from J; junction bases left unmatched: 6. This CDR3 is CASSLAGGRGDTQYF. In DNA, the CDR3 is TGCGCCAGCAGCTTGGCAGGCGGGAGAGGAGATACGCAGTATTTT.

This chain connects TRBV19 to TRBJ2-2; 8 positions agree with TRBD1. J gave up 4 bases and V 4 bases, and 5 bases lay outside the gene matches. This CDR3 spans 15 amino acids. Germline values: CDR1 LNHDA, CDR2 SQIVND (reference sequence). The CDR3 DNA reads TGTGCCAGTAGTAGGACAGGGAGTAGCACCGGGGAGCTGTTTTTT. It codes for CASSRTGSSTGELFF.

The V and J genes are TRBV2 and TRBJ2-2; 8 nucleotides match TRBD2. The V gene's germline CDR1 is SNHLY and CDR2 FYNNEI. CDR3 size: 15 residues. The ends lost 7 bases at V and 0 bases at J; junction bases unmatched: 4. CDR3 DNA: TGTGCCAGCACCAGACTAGCGTCGAACACCGGGGAGCTGTTTTTT. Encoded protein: CASTRLASNTGELFF.

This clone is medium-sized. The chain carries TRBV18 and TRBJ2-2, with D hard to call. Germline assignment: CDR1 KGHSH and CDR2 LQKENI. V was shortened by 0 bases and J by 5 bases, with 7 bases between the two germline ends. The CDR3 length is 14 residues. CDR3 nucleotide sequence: TGTGCCAGCTCACCACCTCATCGGACCGGGGAGCTGTTTTTT. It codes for CASSPPHRTGELFF.

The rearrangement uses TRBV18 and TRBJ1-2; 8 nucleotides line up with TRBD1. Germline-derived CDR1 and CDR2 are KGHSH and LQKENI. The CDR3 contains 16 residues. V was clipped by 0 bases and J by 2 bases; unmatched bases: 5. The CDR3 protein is CASSPPGQERNYGYTF. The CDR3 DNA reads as TGTGCCAGCTCACCACCGGGACAGGAGAGGAACTATGGCTACACCTTC.